Following are 30 T cell receptor beta chains from one sample sequenced in a study of blood T cells in healthy people across ages. A second PCR, run for roughly 6 to 11 cycles, used a sample-barcoded 5' primer plus a J-beta primer mix. One entry per CDR3 protein, called by TCRdb with MiXCR from the 5' RACE reads. This table holds around 1,000,000 distinct CDR3 sequences, almost 25% found once. The sample was also linked to a second study, of T cells of mothers and their children.

The sequencing sample was made of blood. The receptors were gathered from a girl aged 2 to 9 in good health.

As to this clonotype: At one end the junction does not follow the germline gene, possibly because of a read error. V gene TRBV28 combines with J gene TRBJ1-5, with no clear D. The V gene's germline CDR1 is MDHEN and CDR2 SYDVKM. The CDR3 is 18 residues long. The CDR3 nucleotides read TGCGCCAGCAGTTTATTGGGAGGATTAAGGTATAGCAATCAGCCCCAGCATTTT. Its protein is CASSLLGGLRYSNQPQHF.

The chain links TRBV3-1 to TRBJ1-1; TRBD1 might be the D (5 bases). Trimming stripped 6 bases from V and 5 bases from J, with 22 bases between. Germline CDR1 and CDR2: LGHDT and YNNKEL (reference sequence). The CDR3 loop spans 16 amino acids. CDR3 coding DNA: TGTGCCAGCAGGGCGTCCGACGGGGGACTAGCTACTGAAGCTTTCTTT. It encodes CASRASDGGLATEAFF.

The chain combines TRBV27 with TRBJ2-1; weak D call: TRBD1 (5 bases). V dropped 4 bases and J dropped 5 bases, with 21 bases sitting between them. The CDR3 sequence is 17 residues long. From germline, CDR1 is MNHEY and CDR2 SMNVEV (reference sequence). This chain's CDR3 is CASSYVTASFFHNEQFF. The CDR3 DNA sequence: TGTGCCAGCAGTTATGTGACAGCCTCCTTCTTCCACAATGAGCAGTTCTTC.

The rearrangement links TRBV7-9 to TRBJ2-3; D is unresolved. Germline V gene sequence: CDR1 SEHNR, CDR2 FQNEAQ (reference sequence). The CDR3 is made up of 13 amino acids. V lost 7 bases, J lost 5 bases, and 13 bases lay in between. CDR3 residues: CASTYGYVDTQYF. In DNA form, the CDR3 reads TGTGCCAGCACCTACGGGTACGTAGATACGCAGTATTTT.

The rearrangement links TRBV20-1 to TRBJ2-5; D might be TRBD1 (6 bases). The J call is in doubt because the DNA end fits TRBJ2-7 better. Germline loops: CDR1 DFQATT, CDR2 SNEGSKA (reference sequence). This CDR3 comprises 15 residues. The CDR3 reads CSAREWLGQNYEQYF. CDR3 sequence (DNA): TGCAGTGCTAGAGAATGGCTGGGACAAAATTACGAGCAGTACTTC.

This CDR3 is CASSPRGQYQETQYF. In DNA form, the CDR3 reads TGTGCCAGCTCACCACGGGGACAATACCAAGAGACCCAGTACTTC. This chain joins TRBV18 and TRBJ2-5; D is possibly TRBD1 (6 bases). The CDR3 totals 15 residues. Trimming took off 1 base at V and 0 bases at J, with 9 bases between the two ends. Per the germline V gene, CDR1 is KGHSH and CDR2 is LQKENI.

The chain couples TRBV4-1 to TRBJ2-5, with D possibly TRBD2 on 6 matching bases. The germline CDR1 and CDR2 sequences are MGHRA and YSYEKL. The CDR3 is 14 residues long. The ends were cut back, 1 base at V and 5 bases at J, with 11 bases in the middle. CDR3: CASSQVGGEETQYF. The CDR3 nucleotides read TGCGCCAGCAGCCAAGTGGGCGGGGAGGAGACCCAGTACTTC.

This clonotype was seen a few times. The CDR3 bases are TGTGCCAGCAGCGTAGCTGAGGCGGGCTTCTATGGCTACACCTTC. As protein: CASSVAEAGFYGYTF. V and J are TRBV9 and TRBJ1-2; D is unclear. This CDR3 has 15 amino acids. V was trimmed by 0 bases and J by 4 bases, leaving 13 bases between them. In germline, CDR1 is SGDLS, CDR2 YYNGEE.

The chain has TRBV20-1 and TRBJ2-1; 8 bases match TRBD2. The ends lost 1 base at V and 0 bases at J; junction bases unmatched: 2. Looked up from germline, CDR1 is DFQATT and CDR2 is SNEGSKA (reference sequence). CDR3 length: 15 amino acids. CDR3 region: CSARGREASYNEQFF. CDR3 nucleotides: TGCAGTGCTAGAGGGCGGGAGGCCTCCTACAATGAGCAGTTCTTC.

The chain couples TRBV20-1 to TRBJ2-5; maybe TRBD2 (6 bases). The tail of the sequence fits TRBJ2-7 better, so the J call may be wrong. Per the germline V gene, CDR1 is DFQATT and CDR2 is SNEGSKA (reference sequence). CDR3 length: 15 amino acids. CDR3 nucleotides: TGCAGTGCTAGAGAGGTGGGGGGTCTCTCCTACGAGCAGTACTTC. This gives the protein CSAREVGGLSYEQYF.

CDR3 amino acids: CASSFRGQWQNIQYF. The CDR3 DNA sequence: TGTGCCAGCAGCTTCAGGGGGCAGTGGCAAAACATTCAGTACTTC. This chain connects TRBV12-3 or TRBV12-4 to TRBJ2-4; 8 nucleotides line up with TRBD1. Trimming took 6 bases from V and 5 from J; bases not matched to a gene: 9. The CDR3 totals 15 residues.

This clonotype was detected a few times. The chain has TRBV7-2 and TRBJ1-1; tentative D call: TRBD1 (5 bases). This CDR3 contains 16 residues. Germline V CDR1 and CDR2: SGHTA, FQGNSA. Trimming shortened V by 4 bases and J by 0 bases, and 15 bases separated the two germline ends. CDR3 in DNA: TGTGCCAGCAGCTCGACCGGGGGAAGAATGAACACTGAAGCTTTCTTT. Translating gives CASSSTGGRMNTEAFF.

The genes are TRBV7-8 and TRBJ2-5; D is unresolved. The J call may be incorrect, as the DNA end agrees better with TRBJ2-7. This CDR3 region has 19 residues. The germline CDR1 and CDR2 sequences are SGHVS and FQNEAQ. The CDR3 DNA sequence: TGTGCCAGCAGCTTAGCGGTTCACATTTCGGGTTCCTGGGCCGGCGAGCAGTACTTC. Its protein product is CASSLAVHISGSWAGEQYF.

V gene TRBV29-1 combines with J gene TRBJ2-1; no definite D call. The CDR3 consists of 11 residues. Trimming stripped 8 bases from V and 4 bases from J, with 9 bases between. Looked up from germline, CDR1 is SQVTM and CDR2 is ANQGSEA. CDR3 region: CSIFWYNEQFF. The CDR3 DNA reads as TGCAGCATTTTCTGGTACAATGAGCAGTTCTTC.

This clonotype came up a few times. This sequence joins TRBV4-1 and TRBJ2-7, with 9 nucleotides matching TRBD1. CDR3 length: 16 residues. V was clipped by 1 base and J by 4 bases; unmatched bases: 8. CDR1 is MGHRA, CDR2 YSYEKL, per germline. The CDR3 DNA is TGCGCCAGCAGCCAAGTCCCGGGACAGGGAGGGTACGAGCAGTACTTC. Translating gives CASSQVPGQGGYEQYF.

This clonotype was observed a handful of times. This chain joins TRBV6-1 and TRBJ2-2; D could derive from TRBD1 or TRBD2 (5 bases each). Germline V gene sequence: CDR1 MNHNS, CDR2 SASEGT. This CDR3 spans 13 amino acids. V was cut by 10 bases and J by 0 bases, with 9 bases left in between. The CDR3 loop is CATWGPNTGELFF. CDR3 DNA sequence: TGTGCCACCTGGGGACCGAACACCGGGGAGCTGTTTTTT.

There are many counts of this clonotype. The chain is built from TRBV5-1 and TRBJ2-1; 7 bases are shared with TRBD2. With V trimmed by 3 bases and J by 1 base, 7 bases remained unmatched. In germline, CDR1 is SGHRS, CDR2 YFSETQ. The CDR3 runs 16 residues. The CDR3 DNA sequence: TGCGCCAGCAGCTCTTTGGGAGGGGTGTCCTACAATGAGCAGTTCTTC. This gives the protein CASSSLGGVSYNEQFF.

Only a few counts were recorded for this clonotype. The V and J genes are TRBV9 and TRBJ2-5; D may be TRBD1 or TRBD2 (6 bases each). The J call may be wrong; the DNA end is better matched by TRBJ2-1. Per germline, CDR1 SGDLS and CDR2 YYNGEE. The CDR3 covers 16 residues. The CDR3 spells CASAITGGTLYNEQFF. For the CDR3, the DNA is TGTGCCAGCGCTATAACCGGCGGGACACTCTACAATGAGCAGTTCTTC.

The V and J genes are TRBV6-1 and TRBJ1-1, with 7 positions matching TRBD1. Losses at the gene ends were 0 bases for V and 10 bases for J; bases not matched to a gene: 11. The CDR3 is made up of 15 amino acids. Germline V CDR1 and CDR2: MNHNS, SASEGT. The CDR3 reads CASSEAPTQGGGAFF. The CDR3 DNA reads as TGTGCCAGCAGTGAAGCCCCCACCCAGGGGGGGGGAGCTTTCTTT.

This clonotype turned up a few times. The chain carries TRBV7-9 and TRBJ2-1; either TRBD1 or TRBD2 may fit D (5 bases each). The better agreement between TRBJ2-7 and the DNA end casts doubt on the J call. This CDR3 spans 16 amino acids. Germline V gene lookup returns CDR1 SEHNR and CDR2 FQNEAQ (reference sequence). CDR3 in DNA: TGTGCCAGCAGCCCACCGCCAGGGACGCGCTTCTACGAGCAGTACTTC. It is translated as CASSPPPGTRFYEQYF.

This clonotype was picked up a small number of times. CDR3 amino acids: CASSSHREETQYF. In DNA, the CDR3 is TGTGCCAGCAGTTCCCACAGGGAAGAGACCCAGTACTTC. V and J are TRBV12-3 or TRBV12-4 and TRBJ2-5; D may be TRBD1 (6 bases). Trimming took 4 bases from V and 3 from J, leaving 9 bases between them. This CDR3 has 13 residues.

This clonotype was observed a few times. This rearrangement joins TRBV28 to TRBJ2-3, with a weak D call TRBD2 (7 bases). The CDR3 extends over 15 amino acids. Germline V gene sequence: CDR1 MDHEN, CDR2 SYDVKM. Trimming stripped 5 bases from V and 4 bases from J, with 16 bases between. The CDR3 DNA is TGTGCCAGCAGTGCACGCGGGAGACAGGCAGATACGCAGTATTTT. It specifies CASSARGRQADTQYF.

This sequence joins TRBV3-1 and TRBJ1-4; D is unclear. Trimming pared 3 bases from V and 7 bases from J, leaving 6 bases between. Germline lookup yields CDR1 LGHDT and CDR2 YNNKEL (reference sequence). The CDR3 runs to 12 residues. The CDR3 region has the DNA TGTGCCAGCAGCCAGAACCGTGAAAAACTGTTTTTT. Translated: CASSQNREKLFF.

V is TRBV12-3 or TRBV12-4 and J is TRBJ1-4; D is ambiguous. The ends were cut back, 8 bases at V and 2 bases at J, with 12 bases in the middle. The CDR3 is made up of 14 amino acids. In DNA, the CDR3 is TGTGCCAGCGGGAGCCGGTTGACTAATGAAAAACTGTTTTTT. This sequence encodes CASGSRLTNEKLFF.

The table lists this clonotype with a few counts. The V call is TRBV4-1, the J call TRBJ2-5, with 7 positions matching TRBD2. The CDR3 is made up of 16 amino acids. J was trimmed by 2 bases and V by 4 bases; bases with no gene match: 10. CDR1 is MGHRA, CDR2 YSYEKL, per germline. The CDR3 here is CASSLGFGGKQETQYF. DNA for the CDR3: TGCGCCAGCAGCCTGGGTTTCGGGGGGAAACAAGAGACCCAGTACTTC.

This chain uses TRBV4-1 with TRBJ2-6; TRBD1 aligns across 9 bases. In germline, CDR1 is MGHRA, CDR2 YSYEKL. This CDR3 is built from 16 residues. The J segment lost 4 bases and the V segment lost 4 bases, leaving 5 bases of the junction unmatched. For the CDR3, the DNA is TGCGCCAGCAGCCTGGGACAGGGAACCGGGGCCAACGTCCTGACTTTC. Residues: CASSLGQGTGANVLTF.

The V and J genes are TRBV20-1 and TRBJ2-3, with 7 bases matching TRBD2. CDR3 length: 15 residues. Germline CDR1 and CDR2: DFQATT and SNEGSKA (reference sequence). J gave up 6 bases and V 3 bases, and 12 bases lay outside the gene matches. The CDR3 loop reads CSARTPGEGRDTQYF. The CDR3 DNA reads as TGCAGTGCTAGGACCCCGGGGGAGGGCCGGGATACGCAGTATTTT.

This clonotype has more than one count but fewer than ten. This likely comes from a read error, as the CDR3 has no conserved phenylalanine or tryptophan at its end. The chain recombines TRBV4-3 with TRBJ2-7, with D possibly called TRBD1 or TRBD2 (5 bases each). V was trimmed by 0 bases and J by 3 bases, leaving 12 bases between them. This CDR3 is 15 amino acids long. The germline gives CDR1 LGHNA, CDR2 YSLEER. Here the CDR3 DNA reads TGCGCCAGCAGCCAAGATTGGGGGAGTCACTACGAGCAGTACCTC. Translating it yields CASSQDWGSHYEQYL.

This clonotype occurred a few times. The rearrangement uses TRBV6-5 and TRBJ2-7; unclear D gene. V was clipped by 6 bases and J by 0 bases, with 12 bases between them. This CDR3 contains 14 residues. Germline V lookup: CDR1 MNHEY, CDR2 SVGAGI. In DNA form, the CDR3 reads TGTGCCAGCAGGCCCTTACTGAGCTCCTACGAGCAGTACTTC. Translation: CASRPLLSSYEQYF.

As for this clonotype: One junction end disagrees with the germline gene, perhaps due to a read error. The chain uses TRBV20-1 and TRBJ2-7, with D maybe TRBD2 (7 bases). The CDR3 is made up of 13 amino acids. Germline V gene sequence: CDR1 DFQATT, CDR2 SNEGSKA (reference sequence). In nucleotides, the CDR3 is TGCAGTGCCAGAGGGGGGGTAGGCTACGAGCAGTACTTC. This codes for CSARGGVGYEQYF.